A single sample gave rise to the 5 T cell receptor beta chains below, sequenced in a study of T cells after yellow fever vaccination. Using its own MiXCR run on the 5' RACE reads, TCRdb lists one record per CDR3 protein. The sample carries under 600,000 distinct CDR3 sequences, 21% recorded once. Sequenced here: PBMCs, sampled about 20 days after the first yellow fever vaccination. Receptors originate from a man aged 18-30 years who received the YFV17D yellow fever vaccine.

V gene TRBV6-1 combines with J gene TRBJ2-1, with D hard to call. The V gene lost 7 bases and the J gene lost 6 bases, with 22 bases spanning the gap. CDR3 length: 16 residues. Germline values: CDR1 MNHNS, CDR2 SASEGT. CDR3 in DNA: TGTGCCAGCATCCAGTTAGATCCGGGTCTCGGCAATGAGCAGTTCTTC. Amino acid sequence: CASIQLDPGLGNEQFF.

This clonotype occurred once. The rearrangement uses TRBV7-2 and TRBJ1-5; D ambiguous. The length of the CDR3 is 14 residues. Trimming cost V 2 bases and J 4 bases, with 9 bases left between them. Germline assignment: CDR1 SGHTA and CDR2 FQGNSA. The CDR3 is CASSLIPANQPQHF. The CDR3 DNA is TGTGCCAGCAGCTTAATCCCAGCGAATCAGCCCCAGCATTTT.

This clonotype has a count of ten or more. The CDR3 nucleotides are TGCAGTGCTAGATCGACAGGGGGGGATGAGCAGTTCTTC. It specifies CSARSTGGDEQFF. The chain carries TRBV20-1 and TRBJ2-1; TRBD1 matches 9 bases. There are 13 residues in the CDR3. After removal of 2 bases from V and 8 bases from J, the junction contained 4 bases not matched to a gene. CDR1 and CDR2 (germline): DFQATT, SNEGSKA (reference sequence).

CDR3 DNA: TGTGCCAGTAGTTTAACACCCCCAGATACGCAGTATTTT. Its translation: CASSLTPPDTQYF. This chain connects TRBV19 to TRBJ2-3; D is undetermined. CDR1 and CDR2 (germline): LNHDA, SQIVND (reference sequence). CDR3 size: 13 residues. The V and J ends lost 5 bases and 4 bases respectively, with 10 bases between them.

This clonotype was counted a few times. The genes are TRBV19 and TRBJ1-2, with D perhaps TRBD1 (6 bases). CDR1 LNHDA and CDR2 SQIVND come from the germline V gene (reference sequence). Deletions cut 3 bases from V and 1 base from J, with 12 bases between. The CDR3 covers 15 residues. For the CDR3, the DNA is TGTGCCAGTAGTATGTGGACAGATGTTAACTATGGCTACACCTTC. It translates to CASSMWTDVNYGYTF.